These T cell receptor beta chains were read from a single sample in a study of blood T cell repertoires in COVID-19. The repertoire was sequenced with immunoSEQ multiplex PCR; TCRdb's copy has only in-frame clones and lacks some. Of around 310,000 clones in the sample, 85% to 90% were seen once. What was sequenced was PBMCs or T cells enriched from blood (not recorded which). The receptors here all came from a woman in her twenties or thirties who had recovered from COVID-19. Both conserved end residues are part of each CDR3. Fields, in order: CDR3 length, D gene, J gene, clone size, V gene, CDR3 DNA, CDR3 protein. D genes are given only for firm matches. Where a row states a size, it is once, few, many or the class of an expanded clone; other rows omit it.

len: 17; d_gene: TRBD1; j_gene: TRBJ1-3; abundance: -; v_gene: TRBV5-1; CDR3nt: TGCGCCAGCCGTCATTCCCGGGACAGGGGGCGGGGAAACACCATATATTTT; CDR3aa: CASRHSRDRGRGNTIYF
len: 13; d_gene: -; j_gene: TRBJ1-1; abundance: -; v_gene: TRBV6-5; CDR3nt: TGTGCCAGCAACAAAGCCAGGGTTACTGAAGCTTTCTTT; CDR3aa: CASNKARVTEAFF
len: 11; d_gene: -; j_gene: TRBJ1-1; abundance: -; v_gene: TRBV7-2; CDR3nt: TGTGCCAGCAGCCATGGACAGGAAGCTTTCTTT; CDR3aa: CASSHGQEAFF
len: 18; d_gene: -; j_gene: TRBJ2-3; abundance: -; v_gene: TRBV4-1; CDR3nt: TGCGCCAGCAGCCAAGGTGGGGCAGAATTTACTAGCACAGATACGCAGTATTTT; CDR3aa: CASSQGGAEFTSTDTQYF
len: 15; d_gene: TRBD1; j_gene: TRBJ1-6; abundance: -; v_gene: TRBV2; CDR3nt: TGTGCCAGTGGACCAGGGGGCGCCGGGAATTCACCCCTCCACTTT; CDR3aa: CASGPGGAGNSPLHF
len: 18; d_gene: -; j_gene: TRBJ2-5; abundance: -; v_gene: TRBV7-2; CDR3nt: TGTGCCAGCAGCTCCCGGGTGGTTTTGGTGGGTACCGTAGAGACCCAGTACTTC; CDR3aa: CASSSRVVLVGTVETQYF
len: 11; d_gene: -; j_gene: TRBJ2-1; abundance: -; v_gene: TRBV2; CDR3nt: TGTGCCAGCAGTTCTATAGTAAAGCAGTTCTTC; CDR3aa: CASSSIVKQFF
len: 13; d_gene: TRBD1; j_gene: TRBJ2-7; abundance: -; v_gene: TRBV7-2; CDR3nt: TGTGCCAGCGGGGACAGCCCCTATTACGAGCAGTACTTC; CDR3aa: CASGDSPYYEQYF
len: 15; d_gene: TRBD2; j_gene: TRBJ2-7; abundance: -; v_gene: TRBV6-5; CDR3nt: TGTGCCAGCAGCCCGATAAGCCTAGCGGGAGGGGAGCAGTACTTC; CDR3aa: CASSPISLAGGEQYF
len: 14; d_gene: -; j_gene: TRBJ1-1; abundance: -; v_gene: TRBV19; CDR3nt: TGTGCCAGTAGTCTCAGGGTTGCGGACACTGAAGCTTTCTTT; CDR3aa: CASSLRVADTEAFF
len: 15; d_gene: -; j_gene: TRBJ2-2; abundance: -; v_gene: TRBV9; CDR3nt: TGTGCCAGCAGCGAGCAGGCCGGTAGGACCGGGGAGCTGTTTTTT; CDR3aa: CASSEQAGRTGELFF
len: 19; d_gene: TRBD1; j_gene: TRBJ1-4; abundance: -; v_gene: TRBV12-5; CDR3nt: TGTGCTAGTGGTTTGGTAAACAGGGGCCTAACCAAAACTAATGAAAAACTGTTTTTT; CDR3aa: CASGLVNRGLTKTNEKLFF
len: 15; d_gene: TRBD2; j_gene: TRBJ2-7; abundance: few; v_gene: TRBV6-2/TRBV6-3; CDR3nt: TGTGCCAGCAGTTACGAACTAGCGGGTTCCTACGAGCAGTACTTC; CDR3aa: CASSYELAGSYEQYF
len: 16; d_gene: TRBD1; j_gene: TRBJ1-2; abundance: -; v_gene: TRBV19; CDR3nt: TGTGCCAGTAGTATTTACGTTACAGGGGGCGGCTATGGCTACACCTTC; CDR3aa: CASSIYVTGGGYGYTF
len: 15; d_gene: -; j_gene: TRBJ1-1; abundance: -; v_gene: TRBV6-2/TRBV6-3; CDR3nt: TGTGCCAGCAGTTACGGAGGGGCCCCGGGCACTGAAGCTTTCTTT; CDR3aa: CASSYGGAPGTEAFF
len: 17; d_gene: TRBD1; j_gene: TRBJ2-5; abundance: -; v_gene: TRBV7-6; CDR3nt: TGTGCCAGCAGCTTATTTCAGGGGGCCATATCCCAAGAGACCCAGTACTTC; CDR3aa: CASSLFQGAISQETQYF
len: 13; d_gene: -; j_gene: TRBJ1-1; abundance: -; v_gene: TRBV27; CDR3nt: TGTGCCAGCAGCGAAAAGGGGAGGACTGAAGCTTTCTTT; CDR3aa: CASSEKGRTEAFF
len: 15; d_gene: -; j_gene: TRBJ2-1; abundance: -; v_gene: TRBV3-1/TRBV3-2; CDR3nt: TGTGCCAGCAGCCGTCGGGACTGGACCTACAATGAGCAGTTCTTC; CDR3aa: CASSRRDWTYNEQFF
len: 17; d_gene: -; j_gene: TRBJ1-4; abundance: -; v_gene: TRBV5-6; CDR3nt: TGTGCCAGCAGCTGGGGGCTGGGCGGAACAACTAATGAAAAACTGTTTTTT; CDR3aa: CASSWGLGGTTNEKLFF
len: 11; d_gene: -; j_gene: TRBJ2-7; abundance: -; v_gene: TRBV28; CDR3nt: TGTGCCAGCACTAGCGACTACGAGCAGTACTTC; CDR3aa: CASTSDYEQYF
len: 13; d_gene: -; j_gene: TRBJ1-2; abundance: -; v_gene: TRBV10-3; CDR3nt: TGTGCCATCAGCAGGGATTGGAACTATGGCTACACCTTC; CDR3aa: CAISRDWNYGYTF
len: 14; d_gene: -; j_gene: TRBJ2-5; abundance: -; v_gene: TRBV5-1; CDR3nt: TGCGCCAGCAGCTCGCTAAACGATGTCTGGACCCAGTACTTC; CDR3aa: CASSSLNDVWTQYF
len: 16; d_gene: -; j_gene: TRBJ2-3; abundance: -; v_gene: TRBV7-2; CDR3nt: TGTGCCAGCAGACCCTCAACGGCCGGGAGTGCAGATACGCAGTATTTT; CDR3aa: CASRPSTAGSADTQYF
len: 14; d_gene: TRBD1; j_gene: TRBJ2-7; abundance: -; v_gene: TRBV5-4; CDR3nt: TGTGCCAGCAGCTTGGGGGACAGGGTGGACGAGCAGTACTTC; CDR3aa: CASSLGDRVDEQYF
len: 13; d_gene: -; j_gene: TRBJ2-7; abundance: few; v_gene: TRBV5-1; CDR3nt: TGCGCCAGCAGCATAACTACAGGGACCGAGCAGTACTTC; CDR3aa: CASSITTGTEQYF
len: 15; d_gene: -; j_gene: TRBJ1-5; abundance: once; v_gene: TRBV30; CDR3nt: TGTGCCTGGAGTCTCCGGCGACAGGTCAATCAGCCCCAGCATTTT; CDR3aa: CAWSLRRQVNQPQHF
len: 13; d_gene: -; j_gene: TRBJ1-5; abundance: -; v_gene: TRBV10-3; CDR3nt: TGTGCCATCAGTATGGACAGTAATCAGCCCCAGCATTTT; CDR3aa: CAISMDSNQPQHF
len: 14; d_gene: TRBD1; j_gene: TRBJ2-1; abundance: -; v_gene: TRBV6-5; CDR3nt: TGTGCCAGCAGTTACGACAGGGCCTACAATGAGCAGTTCTTC; CDR3aa: CASSYDRAYNEQFF
len: 15; d_gene: -; j_gene: TRBJ1-5; abundance: -; v_gene: TRBV28; CDR3nt: TGTGCCAGCAGTTTTGGGGGAGGTTACGATCAGCCCCAGCATTTT; CDR3aa: CASSFGGGYDQPQHF
len: 14; d_gene: -; j_gene: TRBJ1-1; abundance: -; v_gene: TRBV28; CDR3nt: TGTGCCAGCAGCCCCACAGGCCTGAACACTGAAGCTTTCTTT; CDR3aa: CASSPTGLNTEAFF
len: 12; d_gene: -; j_gene: TRBJ2-3; abundance: once; v_gene: TRBV7-9; CDR3nt: TGTGCCAGCAGCTTTGGAGAGGATACGCAGTATTTT; CDR3aa: CASSFGEDTQYF
len: 13; d_gene: TRBD1; j_gene: TRBJ1-1; abundance: -; v_gene: TRBV5-4; CDR3nt: TGTGCCAGCAGCAACGACAGGGGCACTGAAGCTTTCTTT; CDR3aa: CASSNDRGTEAFF
len: 15; d_gene: TRBD2; j_gene: TRBJ2-7; abundance: -; v_gene: TRBV13; CDR3nt: TGTGCCAGCAGCTCGGTAGCGGGCCCCGCCTACGAGCAGTACTTC; CDR3aa: CASSSVAGPAYEQYF
len: 16; d_gene: -; j_gene: TRBJ1-4; abundance: -; v_gene: TRBV4-1; CDR3nt: TGCGCCAGCAGCCAGTCTCCTGCAGTAACTAATGAAAAACTGTTTTTT; CDR3aa: CASSQSPAVTNEKLFF
len: 13; d_gene: -; j_gene: TRBJ1-5; abundance: -; v_gene: TRBV7-9; CDR3nt: TGTGCCAGCACCCATAGTGAGGGTCAGCCCCAGCATTTT; CDR3aa: CASTHSEGQPQHF
len: 13; d_gene: -; j_gene: TRBJ1-2; abundance: -; v_gene: TRBV5-6; CDR3nt: TGTGCCAGCAGCTTCGGAGGGGACTATGGCTACACCTTC; CDR3aa: CASSFGGDYGYTF
len: 11; d_gene: -; j_gene: TRBJ1-2; abundance: -; v_gene: TRBV28; CDR3nt: TGTGCCAGCAGTTTTCCCTCCGGCTACACCTTC; CDR3aa: CASSFPSGYTF
len: 15; d_gene: TRBD1; j_gene: TRBJ1-5; abundance: -; v_gene: TRBV27; CDR3nt: TGTGCCAGCAGCCGATGGACAGGCGACAATCAGCCCCAGCATTTT; CDR3aa: CASSRWTGDNQPQHF
len: 15; d_gene: -; j_gene: TRBJ2-7; abundance: -; v_gene: TRBV6-2/TRBV6-3; CDR3nt: TGTGCCAGCAGTTACTTCATTGGGGGCGACTACGAGCAGTACTTC; CDR3aa: CASSYFIGGDYEQYF
len: 14; d_gene: TRBD1; j_gene: TRBJ1-1; abundance: -; v_gene: TRBV6-5; CDR3nt: TGTGCCAGCAGTTCCGGACAGGGGATACCTGAAGCTTTCTTT; CDR3aa: CASSSGQGIPEAFF
len: 14; d_gene: TRBD1; j_gene: TRBJ1-2; abundance: -; v_gene: TRBV6-5; CDR3nt: TGTGCCAGCAGTCGCGGGCCAGGGGGTGAAGGCTACACCTTC; CDR3aa: CASSRGPGGEGYTF